The rows below give T cell receptor beta chains drawn from one sample of a study of blood T cell repertoires in COVID-19. Measured with immunoSEQ multiplex PCR; TCRdb has only the in-frame clones, and not every one. The sample consists of 180,000 or so clones, approximately 85% of them appearing once. The sequenced material came from peripheral blood. The receptors come from a woman aged 60-75 years with acute or convalescent COVID-19. CDR3s include the opening cysteine and the closing phenylalanine or tryptophan. A D gene is named only where the DNA matches it firmly. Clone size is stated in some rows and not others, as once, few, many or a class when expanded.

d_gene,abundance,v_gene,j_gene,CDR3nt,CDR3aa
.,.,TRBV18,TRBJ1-3,TGTGCCAGCTCACCCGCCGGCGGGAGCGCAGGCACCATATATTTT,CASSPAGGSAGTIYF
.,.,TRBV28,TRBJ2-2,TGTGCCAGCAGTTTAGCGGGACTTAACACCGGGGAGCTGTTTTTT,CASSLAGLNTGELFF
TRBD2,once,TRBV6-6,TRBJ2-1,TGTGCCAGCAGACCTACTAGCGGGAGTACCAATGAGCAGTTCTTC,CASRPTSGSTNEQFF
TRBD1,.,TRBV19,TRBJ1-6,TGTGCCAGTAGTCCAGGGGGAGGAAACTCCTATAATTCACCCCTCCACTTT,CASSPGGGNSYNSPLHF
TRBD2,.,TRBV30,TRBJ2-1,TGTGCCTGGAGTGTTGGACTAGCGGGAGTAGATGAGCAGTTCTTC,CAWSVGLAGVDEQFF
.,.,TRBV2,TRBJ1-1,TGTGCCAGTATTTGGGAGGTATCGAACACTGAAGCTTTCTTT,CASIWEVSNTEAFF
TRBD2,.,TRBV19,TRBJ2-7,TGTGCCAGTAGTCTCCTAGCGGGAACTTCTCACGAGCAGTACTTC,CASSLLAGTSHEQYF
.,.,TRBV6-6,TRBJ2-3,TGTGCCAGCAGTTACTCAGGAGGCACAGATACGCAGTATTTT,CASSYSGGTDTQYF
TRBD2,.,TRBV5-4,TRBJ2-1,TGTGCCAGCAGCTTGGGGCTAGCGGGAGATGAGCAGTTCTTC,CASSLGLAGDEQFF
.,.,TRBV24-1,TRBJ2-3,TGTGCCACCCGAACACCCGGCACAGATACGCAGTATTTT,CATRTPGTDTQYF
TRBD1,.,TRBV5-4,TRBJ1-2,TGTGCCAGCAGCTTCCCCGGGACAGGAACGAACTATGGCTACACCTTC,CASSFPGTGTNYGYTF
TRBD2,.,TRBV6-5,TRBJ2-5,TGTGCCAGCAGCATTGGACTAGCGGGAAAGGGGACCCAGTACTTC,CASSIGLAGKGTQYF
TRBD1,.,TRBV6-5,TRBJ2-2,TGTGCCAGCAGGCTGGGACAGGGGGCAACCGGGGAGCTGTTTTTT,CASRLGQGATGELFF
.,.,TRBV5-5,TRBJ1-1,TGTGCCAGCAGCTTGGCCGGGATAATTAACACTGAAGCTTTCTTT,CASSLAGIINTEAFF
.,.,TRBV6-5,TRBJ2-3,TGTGCCAGCAGTCCGTCCAGTCATCCCACAGATACGCAGTATTTT,CASSPSSHPTDTQYF
.,few,TRBV28,TRBJ1-5,TGTGCCAGCAAGGAGCAGGGGTATAGCAATCAGCCCCAGCATTTT,CASKEQGYSNQPQHF
TRBD2,.,TRBV2,TRBJ2-5,TGTGCCAGCAGTGAAGGCGGACTAGCGGGGCGAGAGACCCAGTACTTC,CASSEGGLAGRETQYF